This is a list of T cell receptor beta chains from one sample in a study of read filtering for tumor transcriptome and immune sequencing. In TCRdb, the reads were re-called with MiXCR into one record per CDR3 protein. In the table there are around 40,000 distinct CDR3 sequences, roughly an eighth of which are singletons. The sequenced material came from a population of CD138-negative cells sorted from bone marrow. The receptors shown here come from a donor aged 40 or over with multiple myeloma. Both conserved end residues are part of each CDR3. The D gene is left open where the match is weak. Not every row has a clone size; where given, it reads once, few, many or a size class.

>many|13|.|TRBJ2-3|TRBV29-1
CSVTGPARDTQYF
TGCAGCGTGACAGGCCCCGCGAGAGATACGCAGTATTTT
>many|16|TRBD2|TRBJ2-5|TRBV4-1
CASSPKGTSDTETQYF
TGCGCCAGCAGCCCAAAAGGGACTAGCGATACAGAGACCCAGTACTTC
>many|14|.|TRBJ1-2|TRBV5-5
CASSLQLQNYGYTF
TGTGCCAGCAGCTTACAACTGCAAAACTATGGCTACACCTTC
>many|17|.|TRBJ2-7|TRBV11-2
CASSPRHQGLGGREQYF
TGTGCCAGCAGCCCGCGCCATCAGGGACTAGGGGGCCGGGAGCAGTACTTC
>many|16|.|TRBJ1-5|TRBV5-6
CASSLSLVGSNQPQHF
TGTGCCAGCAGCTTATCCCTAGTGGGTAGCAATCAGCCCCAGCATTTT
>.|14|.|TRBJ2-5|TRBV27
CASSLYWGQETQYF
TGTGCCAGCAGTTTATACTGGGGCCAAGAGACCCAGTACTTC
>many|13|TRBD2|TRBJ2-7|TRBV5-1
CASSLGLVPEQYF
TGCGCCAGCAGCCTCGGACTAGTCCCCGAGCAGTACTTC
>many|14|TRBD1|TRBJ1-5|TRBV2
CASSGAGGEQPQHF
TGTGCCAGCAGTGGGGCAGGGGGAGAACAGCCCCAGCATTTT
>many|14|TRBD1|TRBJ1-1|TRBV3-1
CASSLQDRGGEAFF
TGTGCCAGCAGCCTCCAGGACAGGGGAGGTGAAGCTTTCTTT
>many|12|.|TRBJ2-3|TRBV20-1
CSARASTDTQYF
TGCAGTGCTAGGGCTAGCACAGATACGCAGTATTTT
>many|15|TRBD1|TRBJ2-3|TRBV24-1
CATSDWTGGTDTQYF
TGTGCCACCAGTGATTGGACAGGGGGCACAGATACGCAGTATTTT
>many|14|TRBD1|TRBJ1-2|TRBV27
CASSFLQGNYGYTF
TGTGCCAGCAGTTTCTTACAGGGGAACTATGGCTACACCTTC
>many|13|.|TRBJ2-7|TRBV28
CASSFPGSYEQYF
TGTGCCAGCAGTTTTCCGGGTTCCTACGAGCAGTACTTC
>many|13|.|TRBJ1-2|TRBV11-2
CASSLGGTLSYTF
TGTGCCAGCAGCTTAGGAGGGACATTAAGCTACACCTTC
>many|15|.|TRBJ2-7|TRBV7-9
CASSLVGGQHYEQYF
TGTGCCAGCAGCTTAGTGGGCGGCCAACACTACGAGCAGTACTTC
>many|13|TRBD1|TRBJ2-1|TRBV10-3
CAISKTGDNEQFF
TGTGCCATCAGTAAAACAGGGGACAATGAGCAGTTCTTC
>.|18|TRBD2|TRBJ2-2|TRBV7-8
CASGLGRLAGAEDGELFF
TGTGCCAGCGGCTTAGGGCGACTAGCGGGAGCTGAAGACGGGGAGCTGTTTTTT
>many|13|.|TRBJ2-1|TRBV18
CASSITRGNEQFF
TGTGCCAGCTCAATAACCAGGGGAAATGAGCAGTTCTTC
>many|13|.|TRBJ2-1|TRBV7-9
CASSSPWDGEQFF
TGTGCCAGCAGCAGCCCCTGGGACGGTGAGCAGTTCTTC
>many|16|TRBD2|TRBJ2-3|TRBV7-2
CASSLTGLAGADTQYF
TGTGCCAGCAGCTTAACGGGACTAGCGGGAGCAGATACGCAGTATTTT
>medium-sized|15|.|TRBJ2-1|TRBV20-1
CSARGQVLNYHEQFF
TGCAGTGCTAGGGGGCAGGTCCTAAATTACCATGAGCAGTTCTTC
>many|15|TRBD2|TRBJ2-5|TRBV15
CATSSGREGRETQYF
TGTGCCACCAGCAGTGGCCGGGAGGGCCGAGAGACCCAGTACTTC
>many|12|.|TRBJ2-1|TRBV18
CASSPRSNEQFF
TGTGCCAGCTCACCAAGATCTAATGAGCAGTTCTTC
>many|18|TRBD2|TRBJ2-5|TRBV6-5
CASSYSAPGLAGGQTQYF
TGTGCCAGCAGTTACTCAGCCCCGGGACTAGCGGGAGGTCAGACCCAGTACTTC
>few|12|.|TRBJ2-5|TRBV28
CASSQLQETQYF
TGTGCCAGCAGTCAACTTCAAGAGACCCAGTACTTC
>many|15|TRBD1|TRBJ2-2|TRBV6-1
CASDRQGAGTGELFF
TGTGCCAGCGATCGACAGGGGGCGGGCACCGGGGAGCTGTTTTTT
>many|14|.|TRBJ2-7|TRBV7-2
CASSPRTGFYEQYF
TGTGCCAGCAGCCCCCGGACGGGATTCTACGAGCAGTACTTC
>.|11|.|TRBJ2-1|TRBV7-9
CASSLFGEQFF
TGTGCCAGCAGCCTTTTCGGTGAGCAGTTCTTC
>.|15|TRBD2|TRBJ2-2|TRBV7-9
CASRRESANTGELFF
TGTGCCAGCAGGCGGGAGTCGGCGAACACCGGGGAGCTGTTTTTT
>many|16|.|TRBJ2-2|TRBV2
CASSRKGESGLGELFF
TGTGCCAGCAGCAGGAAAGGGGAAAGCGGCCTCGGGGAGCTGTTTTTT
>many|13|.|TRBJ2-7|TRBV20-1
CSARGTNSYEQYF
TGCAGTGCTAGAGGGACTAACTCCTACGAGCAGTACTTC
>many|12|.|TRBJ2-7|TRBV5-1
CASSSQREEQYF
TGCGCCAGCAGCTCGCAGAGGGAAGAGCAGTACTTC
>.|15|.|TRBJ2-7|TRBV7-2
CASSQGGLASSEQCF
TGTGCCAGCAGCCAAGGGGGACTCGCCAGTTCCGAGCAGTGCTTC
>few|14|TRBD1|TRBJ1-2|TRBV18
CASSEQGALNGYTF
TGTGCCAGCTCAGAACAGGGGGCGCTGAATGGCTACACCTTC
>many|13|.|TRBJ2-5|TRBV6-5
CASRSGSRETQYF
TGTGCCAGCAGATCCGGCAGTCGGGAGACCCAGTACTTC
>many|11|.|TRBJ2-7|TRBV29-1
CSGRQAREQHF
TGCAGCGGGAGACAGGCCCGCGAGCAGCACTTC
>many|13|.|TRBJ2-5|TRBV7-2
CASTPRRKETQYF
TGTGCCAGCACTCCTAGGAGAAAAGAGACCCAGTACTTC
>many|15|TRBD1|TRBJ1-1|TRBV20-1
CSAEAGQGVFTEAFF
TGCAGTGCTGAAGCGGGACAGGGGGTCTTCACTGAAGCTTTCTTT
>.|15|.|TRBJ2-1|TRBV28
CASTPLPGEYNEQFF
TGTGCCAGCACCCCTCTACCGGGAGAGTACAATGAGCAGTTCTTC
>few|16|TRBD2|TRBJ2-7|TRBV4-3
CASSLDWRELPYEQYF
TGCGCCAGCAGCCTAGATTGGCGGGAGCTACCCTACGAGCAGTACTTC
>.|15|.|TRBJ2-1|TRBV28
CASSLISRGRDEQFF
TGTGCCAGCAGTTTAATTTCCAGGGGGAGGGATGAGCAGTTCTTC
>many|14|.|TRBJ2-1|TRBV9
CASSGNNSYNEQFF
TGTGCCAGCAGCGGTAACAATTCCTACAATGAGCAGTTCTTC
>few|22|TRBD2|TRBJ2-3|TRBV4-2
CASSHGDAGTSGSPTSTDTQYF
TGTGCCAGCAGCCACGGAGATGCCGGGACTAGCGGGAGCCCGACTAGCACAGATACGCAGTATTTT
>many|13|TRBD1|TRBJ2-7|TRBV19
CASSRDSPYEQYF
TGTGCCAGTAGTAGGGACAGTCCCTACGAGCAGTACTTC
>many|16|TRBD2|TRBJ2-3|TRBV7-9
CASSAWTSGGTDTQYF
TGTGCCAGCAGCGCCTGGACTAGCGGGGGCACAGATACGCAGTATTTT